Listed below are T cell receptor beta chains from one sample, sequenced in a study of blood T cell repertoires in COVID-19. Some clones are missing from TCRdb's copy, which holds only in-frame ones; the method was immunoSEQ multiplex PCR. The profile shows over 130,000 clones, about 85% of them singletons. The sequenced material came from peripheral blood. These receptors came from a woman aged 60-75 years with active or convalescent COVID-19. The CDR3 runs from the conserved cysteine through the conserved F or W. The order of the fields is clone size, J gene, V gene, CDR3 protein. Size is omitted from some rows. Given values are once, few, many or a class for expanded clones.

NA | TRBJ1-6 | TRBV10-3 | CAISRDRQSSYNSPLHF
few | TRBJ1-5 | TRBV19 | CASMSQGDQPQHF
NA | TRBJ1-4 | TRBV11-2 | CASSRDRDEKLFF
NA | TRBJ1-1 | TRBV10-3 | CAITSGQGGEAFF
NA | TRBJ1-1 | TRBV3-1/TRBV3-2 | CASSQERQGNTEAFF
NA | TRBJ2-2 | TRBV5-1 | CASSGQGANTGELFF
NA | TRBJ2-2 | TRBV11-2 | CASSLEVPDNPGELFF
NA | TRBJ1-5 | TRBV27 | CASSLAGDQPQHF
NA | TRBJ1-5 | TRBV27 | CASSSFILGQGNQPQHF
NA | TRBJ2-1 | TRBV6-1 | CASSEDRGSYNEQFF
NA | TRBJ1-2 | TRBV5-6 | CASSLLPGPIPSGYTF
once | TRBJ2-5 | TRBV11-2 | CASSLGRGVQETQYF
NA | TRBJ1-1 | TRBV5-5 | CASSFSRGQGTEAFF
NA | TRBJ2-5 | TRBV18 | CASSPRQEETQYF
NA | TRBJ2-3 | TRBV6-6 | CASRRGQGVADTQYF
NA | TRBJ1-1 | TRBV5-1 | CASSLATGGGSTEAFF
NA | TRBJ1-4 | TRBV4-3 | CASSQGGQTNEKLFF
NA | TRBJ2-3 | TRBV19 | CASSPDSSTDTQYF
NA | TRBJ2-1 | TRBV19 | CASSTDSGGLNEQFF
NA | TRBJ2-1 | TRBV9 | CASSAQSGGYNEQFF
NA | TRBJ2-3 | TRBV5-6 | CASSLRLAGAASDTQYF
NA | TRBJ1-4 | TRBV19 | CATGTVLGFATNEKLFF
NA | TRBJ1-2 | TRBV7-9 | CASSLDRAYGYTF
NA | TRBJ2-3 | TRBV6-5 | CASSYSAQYTDTQYF
NA | TRBJ2-3 | TRBV12-3/TRBV12-4 | CASRPGGDTQYF
NA | TRBJ2-7 | TRBV4-1 | CASSQDLLGQGDSYEQYF
few | TRBJ1-1 | TRBV10-3 | CAIRETEKNTEAFF
NA | TRBJ1-2 | TRBV7-2 | CASSLYSLDYGYTF
NA | TRBJ1-6 | TRBV6-1 | CASSEQDYMNSPLHF
NA | TRBJ1-2 | TRBV5-1 | CASSLSGVGGYTF
NA | TRBJ2-3 | TRBV10-3 | CAISELGQDTQYF
NA | TRBJ2-5 | TRBV5-1 | CASSWDIQETQYF
NA | TRBJ1-4 | TRBV7-8 | CASSPRDRGRDEKLFF
few | TRBJ2-7 | TRBV6-2/TRBV6-3 | CASSGLGSSYEQYF
once | TRBJ1-1 | TRBV6-6 | CASSYERGNTEAFF
few | TRBJ1-6 | TRBV1 | CTSSQGTATTSYNSPLHF
NA | TRBJ1-2 | TRBV25-1 | CASRESQGAGGYTF
NA | TRBJ1-4 | TRBV30 | CAWSVEAVKLFF
NA | TRBJ2-1 | TRBV11-2 | CASSPRTSGTLYNEQFF
few | TRBJ1-1 | TRBV4-1 | CASSQVRGGLNTEAFF
few | TRBJ1-1 | TRBV7-8 | CASSLKGTPQAFF
NA | TRBJ2-7 | TRBV4-1 | CASSQDPGSYEQYF
NA | TRBJ2-2 | TRBV11-2 | CASSLDQWTSGVTGELFF
NA | TRBJ2-1 | TRBV3-1/TRBV3-2 | CASSHYGGIHNEQFF
NA | TRBJ2-2 | TRBV4-1 | CASSQGDRAHTGELFF
NA | TRBJ1-1 | TRBV7-2 | CASSWNPPGQKNTEAFF
NA | TRBJ2-3 | TRBV5-1 | CASLGTGDTQYF
NA | TRBJ1-1 | TRBV7-9 | CASSLANFAEAFF
NA | TRBJ2-7 | TRBV7-8 | CASGTGGSYEQYF
NA | TRBJ2-6 | TRBV5-1 | CASNPVSGANVLTF
NA | TRBJ1-3 | TRBV9 | CASSGSGGFFATIYF
NA | TRBJ2-7 | TRBV27 | CASSLTGQGNPPVYEQYF
NA | TRBJ2-7 | TRBV10-1 | CASSEVQGHEQYF